This TCR beta chain was identified during a study of blood T cell repertoires in COVID-19. Whole-study context: T cells, B-cell-depleted T cells, or PBMCs provided the cDNA or gDNA that served as material.

This clone was seen just once. CDR3 size: 12 residues. The germline V gene has CDR1 SEHNR and CDR2 FQNEAQ (reference sequence). The V gene lost 6 bases and the J gene lost 6 bases, with 12 bases spanning the gap. Per the authors' pipeline: From reference gene primer amplification, estimates of nucleated cell counts were derived. Assay: immunoSEQ multiplex PCR; the TCRdb copy retains only in-frame clones and omits some. Clone size and V and J calls were adopted from that table, with D and trimming inferred from the DNA. The repertoire holds about 64,000 clones, roughly four fifths seen once, with roughly 12% in the top ten.

Specimen: peripheral blood. This sequence joins TRBV7-9 and TRBJ2-7, with a possible D match to TRBD1 (6 bases). This TCR was recovered from a human donor in a cohort sampled during active COVID-19. The CDR3 DNA sequence: TGTGCCAGCAGAGAAACAGGGTCCGAGCAGTACTTC. It codes for CASRETGSEQYF.